This T cell receptor beta chain originates from a study of T cell repertoires in cytomegalovirus infection. Across the whole study: Signatures in public TCR beta sequences pointed to both CMV infection and matching HLA type. Study results and caveats: Identification of carriers of CMV plus the relevant HLA was achieved through cumulative public TCR beta family frequency. The ex vivo response was dominated by HLA-C-restricted CMV-specific TCR beta clonotypes.

V lost 0 bases to trimming and J lost 13 bases, with 12 bases between them. This CDR3 comprises 13 residues. Germline V gene data show CDR1 as SGHTA and CDR2 as FQGNSA. This clonotype appeared many times. The antigen remains unidentified. Each CDR3 protein gets one entry after TCRdb re-called the reads with MiXCR. The sample yields about 200,000 distinct CDR3 sequences, approximately 9.6% seen once. The receptor's source is a human donor in good health (CMV status not recorded). Some clones in this sample may be carry-over from other donors' samples. The sequenced material came from PBMCs. This chain connects TRBV7-2 to TRBJ1-4; D uncertain. CDR3 DNA: TGTGCCAGCAGCTTAGCGTGGCAGGACCGACTGTTTTTT. Protein: CASSLAWQDRLFF.